This T cell receptor (beta chain) derives from a study of somatic mutations in cytotoxic T cells in rheumatoid arthritis (dated 2017 in TCRdb). About the investigation overall: Peripheral blood (around 28 ml EDTA) was collected from patients immediately after diagnosis and before any treatment began. Some V beta antibody-stained T-cell populations were flow-sorted on a FACSAria II or Sony SH800 at nearly 100% purity, and sorted V beta1+ cells also underwent TCRB sequencing. The study asked whether expanded CD8+ T-cell clones in newly diagnosed, untreated rheumatoid arthritis carry somatic mutations, and used TCRB deep sequencing to characterize clonality. For 60 to 80 rheumatoid arthritis patients and 20 or so healthy controls, TCRB deep sequencing was carried out. The median ages of the patient and control groups were essentially identical. Summary of the overall study and its limitations: The finding that TRBV07 was slightly underrepresented in patients was left unadjusted for multiple comparisons. CD8+ clonality increased with age in patients (Spearman r of about 0.49) but not in healthy controls. CD8+ T-cell clonality did not differ significantly between rheumatoid arthritis patients and age-matched healthy controls. In about an eighth of the roughly 60 patients, more than 20% of CD8+ cells belonged to the largest CD8+ clone, while several identical CD8+ TCRB sequences were shared between blood and synovial fluid. Viral specificity could not be ruled out by absence from virus-specific databases, and the antigen targets of the expanded CD8+ clones remained unknown.

Sequencing of TCRB CDR3 was done on genomic DNA with the immunoSEQ assay. The original methods were these. Only a few patient CD8+ clones larger than 1% matched published virus-specific TCRB sequences when compared against them. Only productive TCRB rearrangements were included in the analyses. Clonality was expressed as a Shannon entropy-based productive clonality index, with each clone defined by a unique TCRB CDR3 sequence. The template counts of each clone relative to the total templates per sample were used to calculate repertoire overlap between two samples. A correlation with a Spearman r of approximately 0.58 was found between V-gene usage by flow cytometry and V-gene usage by TCRB sequencing. Not all clones reach the TCRdb copy of this immuneACCESS table, which keeps in-frame sequences only. Checked studies attribute under half of the gap to unresolved V genes and leave the rest unexplained. The D gene and trimming were derived from the DNA, and the V and J assignments and clone size from that table. Recorded for this sample are approximately 18,000 clones; over 65% of them occurred a single time. The leading ten clones occupy roughly 4.8% of the sample.

CDR1 and CDR2 are drawn from the germline V gene (reference sequence): GTSNPN, SVGIG. There are 15 amino acids in the CDR3, from cysteine to phenylalanine inclusive. The only DNA kept is the CDR3, 45 bases in frame from the first base. Deletion took 2 bases off V and 8 bases off J, with a span of 21 bases between the germline ends. Positive magnetic bead selection on an AutoMACS was used to isolate CD4+ and CD8+ cells, with flow cytometry used to check purity. After a first flow cytometry screen using a TCR V beta antibody panel, clonal expansions were characterized through TCRB deep sequencing of sorted CD8+ fractions. Isolation of peripheral blood mononuclear cells was done through Ficoll-Paque PLUS density gradient separation. DNA was extracted from CD4-enriched, CD8-enriched or PBMC samples with Nucleospin Tissue or Tissue XS kits and quantified with a Qubit 2.0 fluorometer. Regarding this clone: The antigen it recognizes is unknown. Base qualities are not recorded, but no much larger clone differs from it by a single base.

The V and J genes are TRBV30 and TRBJ1-2, with a weak D call of TRBD1 (6 bases match). The receptor was derived from an adult with rheumatoid arthritis. Sequenced: CD8+ T cells sorted from blood. The nucleotide sequence reads TGTGCCTGGAGTAATCTTGGGGAGGGGGGTAAAGGCTACACCTTC. Its amino acids are CAWSNLGEGGKGYTF. Full variable domain (CDR3 extended with the reference TRBV30 and TRBJ1-2 proteins): SQTIHQWPATLVQPVGSPLSLECTVEGTSNPNLYWYRQAAGRGLQLLFYSVGIGQISSEVPQNLSASRPQDRQFILSSKKLLLSDSGFYLCAWSNLGEGGKGYTFGSGTRLTVV.